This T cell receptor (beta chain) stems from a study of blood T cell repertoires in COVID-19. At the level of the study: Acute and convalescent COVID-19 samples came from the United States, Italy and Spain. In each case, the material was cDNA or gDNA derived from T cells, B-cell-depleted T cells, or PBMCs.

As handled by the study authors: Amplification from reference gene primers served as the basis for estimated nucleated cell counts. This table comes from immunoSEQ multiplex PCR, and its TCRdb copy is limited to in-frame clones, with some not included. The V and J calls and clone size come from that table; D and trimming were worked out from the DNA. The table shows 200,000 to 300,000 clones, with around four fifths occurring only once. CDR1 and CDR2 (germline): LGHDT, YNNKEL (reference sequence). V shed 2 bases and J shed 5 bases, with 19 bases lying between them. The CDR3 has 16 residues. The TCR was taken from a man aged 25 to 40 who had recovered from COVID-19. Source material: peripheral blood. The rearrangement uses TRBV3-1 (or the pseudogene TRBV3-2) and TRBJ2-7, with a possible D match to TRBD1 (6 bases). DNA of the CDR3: TGTGCCAGCAGCCAATCATCCCCAGGGGTCGGGGACGAGCAGTACTTC. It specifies CASSQSSPGVGDEQYF.